This T cell receptor beta chain was recovered during a study of OX40 agonist ivuxolimab in advanced cancers. Background on the study: Administration of intravenous ivuxolimab to patients occurred every 2 weeks at 0.01 to 10 mg/kg. The dose-escalation cohort was approximately 85% male, with a mean age of around 60 years, ranging about 20 to 79.

The assay was immunoSEQ multiplex PCR, and TCRdb's table has in-frame clones only and misses some. Of some 97,000 clones listed, 90% are singletons. The CDR3 sequence is 14 residues long. Germline CDR1 reads MDHEN; CDR2 reads SYDVKM. The V end lost 6 bases, the J end lost 0 bases, and 9 bases lay between the germline ends. Study-level results: Certain nonresponders additionally had low normalized T-cell clonal expansion.

On this clone: What it binds is not known.

This chain connects TRBV28 to TRBJ2-1; no reliable D call. The clonotype originates from an adult with an advanced solid tumor such as melanoma, head and neck, liver or kidney cancer. The source was CD4+ or CD8+ T cells sorted from blood, collected in a trial of the OX40 agonist ivuxolimab. CDR3 in DNA: TGTGCCAGCAGGTCACTGAGCTCCTACAATGAGCAGTTCTTC. Translated: CASRSLSSYNEQFF.